This passage covers 8 T cell receptor beta chains from one sample sequenced in a study of T cell responses to AZD1222 COVID-19 vaccine. Profiled with immunoSEQ multiplex PCR; TCRdb holds only in-frame clones, not every one. The data hold 120,000 or so clones, with approximately 90% observed a single time. Sequenced here: peripheral blood, sampled on day 0 of AZD1222 vaccination. These receptor sequences come from an adult in good health.

The V call is TRBV10-3, the J call TRBJ1-2; 7 positions match TRBD1. Germline CDR1 reads ENHRY; CDR2 reads SYGVKD. The CDR3 covers 12 residues. The ends lost 7 bases at V and 8 bases at J; junction bases unmatched: 7. This CDR3 is CAIMEGGGGYTF. The CDR3 nucleotides are TGTGCCATCATGGAGGGAGGGGGCGGCTACACCTTC.

This rearrangement joins TRBV15 to TRBJ2-1, with 10 positions matching TRBD2. With 6 bases clipped from V and 9 bases from J, the junction kept 11 bases outside the gene matches. The CDR3 totals 15 residues. From germline, CDR1 is LNHNV and CDR2 YYDKDF (reference sequence). CDR3 protein: CATSFGGLAGVEQFF. For the CDR3, the DNA is TGTGCCACCAGTTTCGGGGGGCTAGCGGGAGTTGAGCAGTTCTTC.

V is TRBV3-1 (or the pseudogene TRBV3-2) and J is TRBJ1-2; TRBD1 might be the D (6 bases). Germline CDR1 and CDR2: LGHDT and YNNKEL (reference sequence). With 5 bases removed from V and 7 bases from J, the gap between germline ends came to 14 bases. The CDR3 covers 13 residues. The CDR3 here is CASSDRGTTGYTF. In DNA, the CDR3 is TGTGCCAGCAGCGATAGGGGGACGACTGGCTACACCTTC.

This rearrangement joins TRBV4-2 to TRBJ2-4; D not resolved. Trimming took off 4 bases at V and 0 bases at J, with 13 bases between the two ends. Germline CDR1 is LGHNA and CDR2 is YNFKEQ. This CDR3 has 16 amino acids. The CDR3 DNA follows: TGTGCCAGCAGCCCATCCGGTGAGCTAGCCAAAAACATTCAGTACTTC. Translated: CASSPSGELAKNIQYF.

The chain links TRBV7-9 to TRBJ1-4, with a tentative D call TRBD1 (6 bases). Germline lookup yields CDR1 SEHNR and CDR2 FQNEAQ (reference sequence). With 2 bases removed from V and 3 bases from J, the gap between germline ends came to 10 bases. CDR3 length equals 15 residues. Here the CDR3 reads CASSLQGNSNEKLFF. DNA for the CDR3: TGTGCCAGCAGCTTACAGGGGAACTCTAATGAAAAACTGTTTTTT.

The chain links TRBV10-2 to TRBJ1-1; D gene ambiguous. Looked up from germline, CDR1 is WSHSY and CDR2 is SAAADI. There are 12 residues in the CDR3. Trimming stripped 7 bases from V and 3 bases from J, with 9 bases between. As DNA, the CDR3 is TGCGCCAGCAACGACAAGGACACTGAAGCTTTCTTT. Encoded protein: CASNDKDTEAFF.

The chain employs TRBV4-1 and TRBJ1-1, with D hard to call. V was pared by 0 bases and J by 0 bases, with 5 bases between. Germline loops: CDR1 MGHRA, CDR2 YSYEKL. The CDR3 runs 14 residues. The CDR3 loop reads CASSQDRVNTEAFF. As DNA, the CDR3 is TGCGCCAGCAGCCAAGATCGGGTGAACACTGAAGCTTTCTTT.

V gene TRBV7-2 combines with J gene TRBJ2-7, with 7 bases matching TRBD2. CDR3 length: 15 amino acids. V lost 5 bases to trimming and J lost 2 bases; unmatched junction nucleotides: 9. Germline V lookup: CDR1 SGHTA, CDR2 FQGNSA. The CDR3 DNA is TGTGCCAGCAGCCCCTCTGGCGGGACTACCTACGAGCAGTACTTC. The encoded protein is CASSPSGGTTYEQYF.